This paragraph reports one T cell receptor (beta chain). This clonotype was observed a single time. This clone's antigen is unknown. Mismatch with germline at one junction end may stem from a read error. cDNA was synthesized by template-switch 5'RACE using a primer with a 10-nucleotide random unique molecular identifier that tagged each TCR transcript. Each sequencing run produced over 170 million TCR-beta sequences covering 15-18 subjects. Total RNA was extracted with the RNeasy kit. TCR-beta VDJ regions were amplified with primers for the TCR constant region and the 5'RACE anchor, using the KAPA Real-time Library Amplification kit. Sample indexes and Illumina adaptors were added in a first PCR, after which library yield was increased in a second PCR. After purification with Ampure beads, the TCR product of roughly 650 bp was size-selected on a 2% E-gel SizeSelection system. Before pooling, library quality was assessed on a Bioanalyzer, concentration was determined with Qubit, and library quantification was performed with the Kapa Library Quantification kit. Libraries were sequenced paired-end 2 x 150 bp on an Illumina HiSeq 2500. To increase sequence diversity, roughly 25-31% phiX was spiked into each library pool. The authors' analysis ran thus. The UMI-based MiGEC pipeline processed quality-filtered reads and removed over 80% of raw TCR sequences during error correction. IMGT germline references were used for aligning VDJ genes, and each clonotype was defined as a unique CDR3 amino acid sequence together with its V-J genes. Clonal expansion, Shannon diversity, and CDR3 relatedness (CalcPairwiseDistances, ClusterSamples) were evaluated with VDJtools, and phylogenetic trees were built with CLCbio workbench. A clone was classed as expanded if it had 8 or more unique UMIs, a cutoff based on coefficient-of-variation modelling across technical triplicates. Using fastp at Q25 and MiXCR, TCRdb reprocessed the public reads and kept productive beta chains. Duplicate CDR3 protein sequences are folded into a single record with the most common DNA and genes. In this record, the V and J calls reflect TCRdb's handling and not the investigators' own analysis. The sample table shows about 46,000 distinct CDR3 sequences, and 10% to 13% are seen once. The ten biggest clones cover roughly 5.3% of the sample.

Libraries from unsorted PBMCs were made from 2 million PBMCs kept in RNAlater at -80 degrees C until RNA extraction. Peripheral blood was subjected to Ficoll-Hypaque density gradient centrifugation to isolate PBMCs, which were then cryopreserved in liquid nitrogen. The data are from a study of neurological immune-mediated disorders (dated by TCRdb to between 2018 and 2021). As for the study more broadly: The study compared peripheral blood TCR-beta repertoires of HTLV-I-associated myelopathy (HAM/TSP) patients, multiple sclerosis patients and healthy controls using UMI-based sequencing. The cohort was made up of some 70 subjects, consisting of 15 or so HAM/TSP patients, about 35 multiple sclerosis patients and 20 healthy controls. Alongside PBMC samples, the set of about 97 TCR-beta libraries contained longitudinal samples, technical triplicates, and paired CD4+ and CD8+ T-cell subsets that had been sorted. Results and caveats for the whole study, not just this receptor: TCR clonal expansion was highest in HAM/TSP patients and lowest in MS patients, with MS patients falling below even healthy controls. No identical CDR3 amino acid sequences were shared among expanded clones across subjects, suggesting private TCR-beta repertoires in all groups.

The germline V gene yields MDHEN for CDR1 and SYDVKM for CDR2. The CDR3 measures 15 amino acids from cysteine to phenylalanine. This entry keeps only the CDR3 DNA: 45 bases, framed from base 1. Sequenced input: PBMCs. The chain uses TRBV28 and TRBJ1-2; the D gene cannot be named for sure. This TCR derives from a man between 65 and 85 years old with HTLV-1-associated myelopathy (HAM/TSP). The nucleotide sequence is TGTGCCAGCTCCATCAGAGGACGGAGATCCTATGACTACACCTTC. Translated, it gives CASSIRGRRSYDYTF.